Following are 22 T cell receptor beta chains from one sample sequenced in a study of blood T cell repertoires in COVID-19. Assay: immunoSEQ multiplex PCR; the TCRdb copy retains only in-frame clones and omits some. The data show about 170,000 clones, roughly 86% seen once. Input material: peripheral blood. The receptors shown here come from a man in his fifties or sixties with COVID-19, enrolled during active disease.

The V and J genes are TRBV6-6 and TRBJ2-1; 7 bases match TRBD1. V gave up 6 bases and J gave up 7 bases; unmatched junction bases: 15. This CDR3 has 16 residues. Germline lookup yields CDR1 MNHNY and CDR2 SVGAGI (reference sequence). The CDR3 spells CASSNNRGYLTNEQFF. The CDR3 nucleotides read TGTGCCAGCAGCAATAACAGGGGATACCTTACTAATGAGCAGTTCTTC.

The chain links TRBV18 to TRBJ1-6; 8 bases match TRBD1. The CDR3 totals 15 residues. In germline, CDR1 is KGHSH, CDR2 LQKENI. The trim removed 3 bases at V and 5 bases at J, leaving 3 bases unmatched. This chain's CDR3 is CASSPTGVNNSPLHF. The CDR3 DNA follows: TGTGCCAGCTCACCGACAGGGGTGAATAATTCACCCCTCCACTTT. Filled out from reference TRBV18 and TRBJ1-6, the complete variable domain reads NAGVMQNPRHLVRRRGQEARLRCSPMKGHSHVYWYRQLPEEGLKFMVYLQKENIIDESGMPKERFSAEFPKEGPSILRIQQVVRGDSAAYFCASSPTGVNNSPLHFGNGTRLTVT.

The V call is TRBV25-1, the J call TRBJ1-1; D is unclear. V shed 3 bases and J shed 5 bases, with 10 bases lying between them. Per the germline V gene, CDR1 is MGHDK and CDR2 is SYGVNS. This CDR3 is 13 amino acids long. The CDR3 nucleotides are TGTGCCAGCAGTGATGTGGGGAGGACTGAAGCTTTCTTT. Encoded protein: CASSDVGRTEAFF. Variable domain in full (rest from reference TRBV25-1 and TRBJ1-1): EADIYQTPRYLVIGTGKKITLECSQTMGHDKMYWYQQDPGMELHLIHYSYGVNSTEKGDLSSESTVSRIRTEHFPLTLESARPSHTSQYLCASSDVGRTEAFFGQGTRLTVV.

This sequence joins TRBV11-3 and TRBJ2-1; 9 bases align to TRBD2. Germline V gene sequence: CDR1 SGHNT, CDR2 YENEEA. CDR3 length equals 17 residues. The J segment lost 3 bases and the V segment lost 0 bases, leaving 6 bases of the junction unmatched. The CDR3 DNA reads TGTGCCAGCAGCTTAGAGGGCGGGAGGGTGGTCTACAATGAGCAGTTCTTC. This sequence encodes CASSLEGGRVVYNEQFF. Combining the CDR3 with reference TRBV11-3 and TRBJ2-1 gives the whole variable domain EAGVVQSPRYKIIEKKQPVAFWCNPISGHNTLYWYLQNLGQGPELLIRYENEEAVDDSQLPKDRFSAERLKGVDSTLKIQPAELGDSAVYLCASSLEGGRVVYNEQFFGPGTRLTVL.

CDR3 coding DNA: TGTGCCAGCAGCCAAGAGGGCGGGAGCGGGCTGGGCAATGAGCAGTTCTTC. This translates into CASSQEGGSGLGNEQFF. This chain joins TRBV4-2 and TRBJ2-1; 7 bases are a match to TRBD2. CDR3 size: 17 residues. Germline CDR1 reads LGHNA; CDR2 reads YNFKEQ. The J segment lost 6 bases and the V segment lost 0 bases, leaving 11 bases of the junction unmatched.

V and J are TRBV29-1 and TRBJ1-4; D unclear. The CDR3 is 13 amino acids. The V end was cut by 4 bases, the J end by 3 bases, with 9 bases between. CDR1 is SQVTM, CDR2 ANQGSEA, per germline. The CDR3 nucleotides are TGCAGCGTTGTGGGCGATGCTAATGAAAAACTGTTTTTT. Its protein product is CSVVGDANEKLFF.

This clone appeared once. The rearrangement joins TRBV2 to TRBJ1-4; TRBD1 aligns across 8 bases. Trimming cost V 7 bases and J 4 bases; bases outside gene matches: 8. CDR3 length: 15 amino acids. CDR1 is SNHLY and CDR2 is FYNNEI in the germline V gene. CDR3 nucleotides: TGTGCCAGCACCACAGGGGGAGCCGGTAATGAAAAACTGTTTTTT. Its protein product is CASTTGGAGNEKLFF.

The chain has TRBV6-4 and TRBJ2-7; D is possibly TRBD2 (6 bases). The germline gives CDR1 MRHNA, CDR2 SNTAGT. Trimming pared 3 bases from V and 6 bases from J, leaving 15 bases between. The CDR3 length is 14 residues. CDR3 region: CASSEGGIGSEQYF. CDR3 nucleotides: TGTGCCAGCAGTGAGGGGGGAATCGGCAGCGAGCAGTACTTC.

The chain combines TRBV15 with TRBJ1-1; 11 bases match TRBD1. This CDR3 is built from 14 residues. Per germline, CDR1 LNHNV and CDR2 YYDKDF (reference sequence). Trimming at V came to 1 base and at J to 11 bases, leaving 6 bases not matched to a gene. The CDR3 region is CATSRGGTGGWAFF. For the CDR3, the DNA is TGTGCCACCAGCAGAGGCGGGACAGGGGGTTGGGCTTTCTTT.

V gene TRBV6-1 combines with J gene TRBJ1-4; D is uncertain. Germline V gives CDR1 MNHNS, CDR2 SASEGT. The CDR3 has 16 residues. Between the trimmed V and J ends, which lost 2 bases and 1 base, there was a span of 11 bases. The CDR3, as DNA: TGTGCCAGCAGTGAAAGGTCCCCTAGAACTAATGAAAAACTGTTTTTT. Protein: CASSERSPRTNEKLFF.

This chain uses TRBV18 with TRBJ2-1, with a tentative D call TRBD2 (5 bases). CDR3 length: 15 residues. Germline V gene sequence: CDR1 KGHSH, CDR2 LQKENI. Trimming stripped 3 bases from V and 2 bases from J, with 11 bases between. The CDR3 sequence: CASSPPMRAYNEQFF. CDR3 coding DNA: TGTGCCAGCTCACCCCCGATGCGGGCCTACAATGAGCAGTTCTTC.

To note about this clone: The sample contains more than one DNA sequence encoding this CDR3. CDR3: CASGRTGGFYEQYF. The CDR3 DNA reads as TGTGCCAGCGGACGGACAGGGGGGTTTTACGAGCAGTACTTC. The chain uses TRBV3-1 (or the pseudogene TRBV3-2) and TRBJ2-7, with TRBD1 matching 10 bases. CDR1 is LGHDT and CDR2 is YNNKEL in the germline V gene (reference sequence). This CDR3 has 14 residues. V shed 8 bases and J 4 bases; nucleotides not matched to a gene: 8.

This clone appeared a single time. The genes are TRBV19 and TRBJ1-2; 7 nucleotides align to TRBD1. The V segment lost 3 bases and the J segment 7 bases; nucleotides outside the gene matches: 8. The CDR3 extends over 14 amino acids. The germline V gene encodes CDR1 LNHDA and CDR2 SQIVND (reference sequence). The CDR3: CASSIPGTVSGYTF. The CDR3 nucleotides read TGTGCCAGTAGTATCCCCGGGACAGTTAGTGGCTACACCTTC.

The gene calls are TRBV11-1 and TRBJ1-1, with 9 bases aligning to TRBD1. The germline CDR1 and CDR2 sequences are SGHAT and FQDESV (reference sequence). This CDR3 spans 15 amino acids. V gave up 2 bases and J gave up 4 bases; unmatched junction bases: 5. The CDR3 protein is CASSLNRGQGTEAFF. The CDR3 DNA reads TGTGCCAGCAGCTTAAACAGGGGGCAGGGCACTGAAGCTTTCTTT.

The chain employs TRBV27 and TRBJ2-7; a weak D match, TRBD1 (6 bases). The germline V gene has CDR1 MNHEY and CDR2 SMNVEV (reference sequence). Trimming shortened V by 5 bases and J by 3 bases, and 11 bases separated the two germline ends. CDR3 size: 13 residues. In DNA form, the CDR3 reads TGTGCCAGCAGTAGACAGGTAAACTACGAGCAGTACTTC. The encoded protein is CASSRQVNYEQYF.

The chain uses TRBV7-8 and TRBJ1-1; 9 bases are shared with TRBD1. V trimming: 3 bases; J trimming: 12 bases; junction bases outside the gene matches: 11. Germline CDR1 reads SGHVS; CDR2 reads FQNEAQ. The CDR3 consists of 14 residues. The CDR3 sequence is CASSFNRGRRGTFF. The CDR3, as DNA: TGTGCCAGCAGCTTCAACAGGGGGCGCCGAGGAACTTTCTTT.

This clone was found a few times. The rearrangement links TRBV28 to TRBJ1-1; D is perhaps TRBD1 (5 bases). The CDR3 spans 13 residues. The germline V gene encodes CDR1 MDHEN and CDR2 SYDVKM. V lost 5 bases, J lost 1 base, and 8 bases lay in between. CDR3 region: CASSGDRNTEAFF. The CDR3 bases are TGTGCCAGCAGTGGAGACAGGAACACTGAAGCTTTCTTT.

The chain is built from TRBV20-1 and TRBJ2-1; D ambiguous. Germline CDR1 reads DFQATT; CDR2 reads SNEGSKA (reference sequence). V lost 6 bases, J lost 5 bases, and 5 bases lay in between. The CDR3 is 10 amino acids. CDR3 coding DNA: TGCAGTGCCCGAGACAATGAGCAGTTCTTC. Translated: CSARDNEQFF.

The chain has TRBV10-3 and TRBJ2-1; maybe TRBD1 (7 bases). Per germline, CDR1 ENHRY and CDR2 SYGVKD. The CDR3 sequence is 15 residues long. The V end was cut by 0 bases, the J end by 9 bases, with 15 bases between. DNA for the CDR3: TGTGCCATCAGTGAGTCGATTCGACAGGGAGGTGAGCAGTTCTTC. Translated: CAISESIRQGGEQFF.

The chain has TRBV6-2 or TRBV6-3 and TRBJ2-5; TRBD2 aligns across 11 bases. In germline, CDR1 is MNHEY, CDR2 SVGEGT. Losses at the gene ends were 5 bases for V and 2 bases for J; bases not matched to a gene: 7. This CDR3 spans 16 amino acids. The CDR3 here is CASSDGLAGLQETQYF. Here the CDR3 DNA reads TGTGCCAGCAGTGACGGACTAGCGGGTCTACAAGAGACCCAGTACTTC.

The chain carries TRBV6-4 and TRBJ1-5, with D perhaps TRBD1 (5 bases). Germline V gene data show CDR1 as MRHNA and CDR2 as SNTAGT. This CDR3 is built from 15 residues. The V gene lost 4 bases and the J gene lost 1 base, with 11 bases spanning the gap. CDR3 coding DNA: TGTGCCAGCAGTGTTATAGGGGCAAGCAATCAGCCCCAGCATTTT. This sequence encodes CASSVIGASNQPQHF.

The rearrangement joins TRBV6-5 to TRBJ2-7; 14 positions match TRBD2. The CDR3 spans 15 residues. CDR1 is MNHEY, CDR2 SVGAGI, per germline. V was pared by 8 bases and J by 1 base, with 4 bases of the junction left unmatched. The CDR3 DNA is TGTGCCAGCGCGACTAGCGGGAGGGCTTCCTACGAGCAGTACTTC. It encodes CASATSGRASYEQYF.